The 3 T cell receptor beta chains given below trace back to one sample, sequenced in a study of blood T cell repertoires in COVID-19. TCRdb keeps only in-frame clones here, not all; method: immunoSEQ multiplex PCR. The repertoire includes 100,000 to 140,000 clones, 84% of them detected once, and about 4% sits in the top ten. The sample consisted of peripheral blood. Receptor source: a human donor in a cohort sampled during active COVID-19.

This sequence joins TRBV19 and TRBJ1-2; 7 bases are shared with TRBD1. From germline, CDR1 is LNHDA and CDR2 SQIVND (reference sequence). The CDR3 has 14 amino acids. The trim removed 5 bases at V and 4 bases at J, leaving 7 bases unmatched. CDR3 in DNA: TGTGCCAGTAGTGACCAAAGGACAGGCTATGGCTACACCTTC. It yields the protein CASSDQRTGYGYTF.

This clone appeared once. The chain links TRBV7-2 to TRBJ2-5, with 10 bases aligning to TRBD2. The germline V gene has CDR1 SGHTA and CDR2 FQGNSA. The length of the CDR3 is 16 residues. V lost 1 base to trimming and J lost 4 bases; unmatched junction nucleotides: 6. CDR3 nucleotides: TGTGCCAGCAGCTTAGGGACAGCGGGAGGGGGAGAGACCCAGTACTTC. The encoded protein is CASSLGTAGGGETQYF.

The chain combines TRBV7-2 with TRBJ2-1; 11 bases agree with TRBD2. Trimming took 3 bases from V and 0 from J; bases not matched to a gene: 10. Germline CDR1 SGHTA, CDR2 FQGNSA. The CDR3 is 19 amino acids. The CDR3 bases are TGTGCCAGCAGCTTTTTTGGGACTAGCGGTAAAAGCTCCTACAATGAGCAGTTCTTC. Its protein is CASSFFGTSGKSSYNEQFF.